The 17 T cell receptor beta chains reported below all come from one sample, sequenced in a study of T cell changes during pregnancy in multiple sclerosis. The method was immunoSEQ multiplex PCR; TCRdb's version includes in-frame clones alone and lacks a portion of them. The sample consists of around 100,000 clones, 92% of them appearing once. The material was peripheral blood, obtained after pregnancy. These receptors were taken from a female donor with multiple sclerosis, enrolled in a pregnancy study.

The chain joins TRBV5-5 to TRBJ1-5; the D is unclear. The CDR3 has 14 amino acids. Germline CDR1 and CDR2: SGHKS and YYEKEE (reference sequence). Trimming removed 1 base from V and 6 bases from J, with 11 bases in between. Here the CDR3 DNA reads TGTGCCAGCAGCTTGCAATTGGGCCCTCAGCCCCAGCATTTT. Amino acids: CASSLQLGPQPQHF. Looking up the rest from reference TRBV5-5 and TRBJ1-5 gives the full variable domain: DAGVTQSPTHLIKTRGQQVTLRCSPISGHKSVSWYQQVLGQGPQFIFQYYEKEERGRGNFPDRFSARQFPNYSSELNVNALLLGDSALYLCASSLQLGPQPQHFGDGTRLSIL.

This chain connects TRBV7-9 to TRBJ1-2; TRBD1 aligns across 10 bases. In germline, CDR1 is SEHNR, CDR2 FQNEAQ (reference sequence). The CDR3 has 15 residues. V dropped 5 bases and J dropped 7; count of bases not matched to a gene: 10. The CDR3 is CASSTQGTGVSGYTF. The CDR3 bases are TGTGCCAGCAGCACCCAAGGGACAGGGGTATCTGGCTACACCTTC.

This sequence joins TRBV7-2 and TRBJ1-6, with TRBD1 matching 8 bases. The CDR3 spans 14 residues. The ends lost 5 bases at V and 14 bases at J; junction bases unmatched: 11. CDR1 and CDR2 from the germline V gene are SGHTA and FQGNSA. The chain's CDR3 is CASSLGTGPTALHF. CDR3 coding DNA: TGTGCCAGCAGCCTCGGGACAGGCCCCACGGCCCTCCACTTT.

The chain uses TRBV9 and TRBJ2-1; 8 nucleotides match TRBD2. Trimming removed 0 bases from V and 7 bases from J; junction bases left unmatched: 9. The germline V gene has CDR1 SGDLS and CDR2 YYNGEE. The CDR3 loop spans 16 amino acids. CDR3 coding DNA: TGTGCCAGCAGCGTAGGCGGGACTAGTTGGGGGAATGAGCAGTTCTTC. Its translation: CASSVGGTSWGNEQFF.

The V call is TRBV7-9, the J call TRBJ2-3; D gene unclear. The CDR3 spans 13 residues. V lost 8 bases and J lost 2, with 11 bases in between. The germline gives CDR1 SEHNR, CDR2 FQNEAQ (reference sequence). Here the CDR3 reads CASAPVATDTQYF. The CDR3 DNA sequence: TGTGCCAGCGCACCGGTAGCCACAGATACGCAGTATTTT.

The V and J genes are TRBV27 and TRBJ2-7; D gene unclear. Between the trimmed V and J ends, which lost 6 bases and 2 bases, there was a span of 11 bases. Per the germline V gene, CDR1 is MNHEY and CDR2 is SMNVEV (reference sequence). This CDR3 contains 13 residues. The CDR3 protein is CASSPSPTYEQYF. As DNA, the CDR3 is TGTGCCAGCAGCCCAAGCCCCACCTACGAGCAGTACTTC.

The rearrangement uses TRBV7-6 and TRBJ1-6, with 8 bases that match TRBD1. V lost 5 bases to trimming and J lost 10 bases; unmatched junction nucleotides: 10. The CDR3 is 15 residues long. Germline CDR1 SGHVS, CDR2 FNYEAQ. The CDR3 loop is CASSLGQGGASPLHF. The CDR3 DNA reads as TGTGCCAGCAGCCTCGGACAGGGAGGTGCCTCACCCCTCCACTTT.

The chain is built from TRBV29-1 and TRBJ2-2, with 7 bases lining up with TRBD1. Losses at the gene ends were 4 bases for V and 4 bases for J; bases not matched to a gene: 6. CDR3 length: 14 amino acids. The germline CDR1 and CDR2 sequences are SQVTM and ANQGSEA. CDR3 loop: CSVVGGRTTGELFF. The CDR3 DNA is TGCAGCGTTGTAGGGGGCAGGACCACCGGGGAGCTGTTTTTT.

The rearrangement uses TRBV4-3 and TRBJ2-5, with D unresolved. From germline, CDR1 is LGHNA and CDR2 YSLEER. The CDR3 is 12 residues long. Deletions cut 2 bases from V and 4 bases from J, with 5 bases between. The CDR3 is CASSQSGETQYF. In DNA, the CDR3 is TGCGCCAGCAGCCAATCAGGAGAGACCCAGTACTTC.

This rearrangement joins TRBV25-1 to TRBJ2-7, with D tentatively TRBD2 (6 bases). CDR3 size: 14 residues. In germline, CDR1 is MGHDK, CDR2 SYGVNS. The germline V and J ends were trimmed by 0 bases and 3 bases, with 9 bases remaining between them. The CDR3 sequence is CASSEYGGIYEQYF. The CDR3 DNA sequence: TGTGCCAGCAGTGAATACGGAGGGATCTACGAGCAGTACTTC.

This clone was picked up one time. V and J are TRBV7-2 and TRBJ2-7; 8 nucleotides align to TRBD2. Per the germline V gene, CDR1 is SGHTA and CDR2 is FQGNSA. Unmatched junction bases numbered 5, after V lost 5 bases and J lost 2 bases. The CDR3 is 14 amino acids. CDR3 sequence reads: CASSPSGGPYEQYF. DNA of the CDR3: TGTGCCAGCAGCCCGAGCGGGGGCCCCTACGAGCAGTACTTC.

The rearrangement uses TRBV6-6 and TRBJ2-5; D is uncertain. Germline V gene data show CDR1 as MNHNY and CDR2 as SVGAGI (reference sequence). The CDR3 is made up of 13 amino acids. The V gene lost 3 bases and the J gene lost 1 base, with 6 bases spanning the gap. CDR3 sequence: CASSYGLQETQYF. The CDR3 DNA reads TGTGCCAGCAGTTATGGCCTCCAAGAGACCCAGTACTTC.

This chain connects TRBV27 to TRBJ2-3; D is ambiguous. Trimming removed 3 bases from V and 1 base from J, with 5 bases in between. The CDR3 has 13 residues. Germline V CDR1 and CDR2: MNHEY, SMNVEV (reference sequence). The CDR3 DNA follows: TGTGCCAGCAGTTTCCTCGGCACAGATACGCAGTATTTT. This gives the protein CASSFLGTDTQYF.

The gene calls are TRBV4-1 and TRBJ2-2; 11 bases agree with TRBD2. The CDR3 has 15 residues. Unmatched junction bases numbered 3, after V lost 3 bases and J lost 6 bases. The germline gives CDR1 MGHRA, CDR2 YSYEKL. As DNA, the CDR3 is TGCGCCAGCAGCCAGATACTAGCGGGAGCCGGGGAGCTGTTTTTT. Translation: CASSQILAGAGELFF.

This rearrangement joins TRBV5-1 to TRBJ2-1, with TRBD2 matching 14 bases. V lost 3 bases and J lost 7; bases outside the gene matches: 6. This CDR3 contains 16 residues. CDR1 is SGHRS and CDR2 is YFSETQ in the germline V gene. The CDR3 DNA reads TGCGCCAGCAGCTCCACCGGGACTAGCGGGAGTAATGAGCAGTTCTTC. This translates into CASSSTGTSGSNEQFF.

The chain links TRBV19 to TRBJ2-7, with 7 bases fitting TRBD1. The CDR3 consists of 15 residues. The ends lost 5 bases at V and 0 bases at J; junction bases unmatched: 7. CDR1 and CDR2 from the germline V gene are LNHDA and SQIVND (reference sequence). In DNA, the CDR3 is TGTGCCAGTAGTCCAGGACAGGCTTACTCCTACGAGCAGTACTTC. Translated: CASSPGQAYSYEQYF.

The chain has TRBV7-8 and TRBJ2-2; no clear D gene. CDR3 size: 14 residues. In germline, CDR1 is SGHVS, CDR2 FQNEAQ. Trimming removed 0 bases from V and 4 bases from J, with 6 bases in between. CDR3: CASSLAGFTGELFF. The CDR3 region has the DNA TGTGCCAGCAGCTTAGCCGGGTTCACCGGGGAGCTGTTTTTT.